This TCR beta chain was documented in a study of graft-versus-host responses after intestinal transplantation (dated by TCRdb to about 2021). Looking at the study overall: Multivisceral, liver-intestinal, or isolated intestinal transplants were received by the recipients. After intestinal transplantation, graft-versus-host and host-versus-graft alloreactive T cell clones were followed in the graft, circulation and bone marrow using bulk TCR-beta CDR3 sequencing. Alloreactive clones were identified by sequencing pre-transplant mixed lymphocyte reaction products and comparing them with unstimulated pre-transplant donor and recipient T cells. The cohort enrolled about two dozen intestinal transplant recipients, one of whom was a retransplant, and a few patients without pretransplant specimens were excluded. Every recipient was given anti-thymocyte globulin induction, followed by around three years of maintenance tacrolimus and steroids. Rather than being sequenced by the commercial service, samples from three later patients were sequenced in-house on an Illumina MiSeq and processed with MiXCR. Donor T cell macrochimerism was defined as a peak of at least 4% donor T cells among recipient peripheral blood mononuclear cells. On the study overall, not on this receptor specifically: Early after transplant, declines in HvG clones were associated with peak levels of circulating GvH clones. In the allografts of patients with donor T cell macrochimerism, GvH to HvG T cell clonal ratios were high. The conclusions were limited by the relatively low number and heterogeneity of the intestinal transplant patients. GvH clones were detected in recipient bone marrow, and some appeared earlier in ileal mucosa or blood, consistent with an intestinal mucosal origin.

Per the germline V gene, SGHRS is the CDR1 and YFSETQ is the CDR2. Counted from cysteine to phenylalanine, this CDR3 has 16 amino acids. CDR3 DNA is the only sequence kept; it has 48 bases, read in frame from the first base. The time point label corresponds to: cells obtained before transplantation from donor or recipient. CD3+CD4+ and CD3+CD8+ populations were FACS-sorted from unstimulated pre-transplant donor and recipient cells taken from spleen or lymph nodes. Libraries came from the immunoSEQ multiplex PCR assay. In most patients, genomic DNA was isolated using the Qiagen DNeasy Blood and Tissue Kit and sent frozen to Adaptive Biotechnologies for TCR sequencing. For most patients, genomic DNA was subjected to high-throughput TCR-beta CDR3 sequencing by Adaptive Biotechnologies. As for how the authors treated the data: TCR sequencing data were retrieved from Adaptive's ImmunoSEQ software for 15 to 20 patients, whereas a few other patients were processed with MiXCR and VDJtools. CD4 versus CD8 sorting errors were corrected by removing sequences found in both subsets at a frequency ratio below 5:1. CDR3 nucleotide sequences shared by donor and recipient were removed because the origin of these sequences could not be assigned. To be classed as alloreactive, a clone needed at least 2-fold expansion over unstimulated cells and a minimum CFSE-low frequency of 0.002% (template counts) or 0.001% (read counts). Clones were considered mappable if detected in sequenced pre-transplant spleen, lymph node, or MLR CFSE-low populations of the donor or recipient. The cumulative frequency of alloreactive clones was calculated as a percentage of all sequences, weighted by copy number. TCRdb re-hosts the immuneACCESS table, in-frame sequences only. Its copies lack some clones; in the studies checked, an unresolved V gene accounts for under half of them, and the cause for the rest is not known. V and J calls and clone size are copied from that table; D and trimming were computed from the DNA. Within this sample are fewer than 95,000 clones, with roughly 93% of them counted one time only. The ten largest clones take up less than 0.6% of the sample.

This clone was detected once. Its antigen remains undetermined. No much larger clone is present one base from it, and per-base qualities are unavailable. The sequence links TRBV5-1 to TRBJ2-5; tentative D gene TRBD2, with 6 bases matching. The better agreement between TRBJ2-7 and the DNA end casts doubt on the J call. The source was unstimulated CD8+ T cells sorted from spleen or lymph node cells, collected before intestinal transplant. The clonotype comes from a human donor who received an intestinal transplant. The DNA is TGCGCCAGCAGCTCTTCGCAACCCGGGACTCCCTACGAGCAGTACTTC. Translation gives CASSSSQPGTPYEQYF.